The rows below give T cell receptor beta chains drawn from one sample of a study of memory CD4+ T cells and cytomegalovirus serostatus. Using immunoSEQ multiplex PCR, the repertoire was profiled, and TCRdb retains in-frame clones only, with some absent. The profile covers 35,000 to 45,000 clones, with 65% to 80% appearing a single time and approximately 5% taken by the ten largest. Sequencing was carried out using memory CD4+ T cells from blood. Every receptor here comes from an adult in good health and CMV-seropositive. The CDR3 runs from the conserved cysteine through the conserved F or W. The D gene is left open where the match is weak. Size is omitted from some rows. Given values are once, few, many or a class for expanded clones.

.	TRBD2	TRBV6-1	TRBJ2-3	TGTGCCACCAGGGAGGGGTCAGATACGCAGTATTTT	CATREGSDTQYF
few	.	TRBV28	TRBJ2-2	TGTGCCAGCAGCCCTGGGACCCCGAACACCGGGGAGCTGTTTTTT	CASSPGTPNTGELFF
.	TRBD1	TRBV15	TRBJ1-5	TGTGCCACCAGCAGAACAGGGACAGCTGGAGCTCAGCCCCAGCATTTT	CATSRTGTAGAQPQHF
.	.	TRBV18	TRBJ2-6	TGTGCCAGCTCAGGGCAGCCTGACGTTAAGGGGGCCAACGTCCTGACTTTC	CASSGQPDVKGANVLTF
.	.	TRBV12-5	TRBJ1-5	TGTGCTAGTGCCCCCGGGGGACAGCCCCAGCATTTT	CASAPGGQPQHF
.	.	TRBV2	TRBJ2-7	TGTGCCAGGGGGGGACAGTCGTCCTACGAGCAGTACTTC	CARGGQSSYEQYF
.	TRBD1	TRBV7-2	TRBJ1-2	TGTGCCAGCAGCTTAGTCCAGGGGGACTATGGCTACACCTTC	CASSLVQGDYGYTF
.	TRBD2	TRBV5-1	TRBJ2-5	TGCGCCAGCAGTCCCAGGGGAGGGACTAGCGGAGCTCCAGGGACCCAGTACTTC	CASSPRGGTSGAPGTQYF
.	.	TRBV7-2	TRBJ2-7	TGTGCCAGCAGCCTAGCTCGGACATACGAGCAGTACTTC	CASSLARTYEQYF
.	TRBD1	TRBV25-1	TRBJ1-6	TGTGCCAGCAGTAACGGACAGGGGTATTCACCCCTCCACTTT	CASSNGQGYSPLHF
.	.	TRBV6-1	TRBJ1-5	TGTGCCAGCAGTGAGGGGTTCGAAGATCAGCCCCAGCATTTT	CASSEGFEDQPQHF
.	.	TRBV5-8	TRBJ1-1	TGTGCCAGCAATAGGGGCTTGAACACTGAAGCTTTCTTT	CASNRGLNTEAFF
.	TRBD2	TRBV7-2	TRBJ2-1	TGTGCCAGCAGCTTAGAAGCGGGGGGAAGGAATGAGCAGTTCTTC	CASSLEAGGRNEQFF
.	.	TRBV28	TRBJ2-2	TGTGCCAGCAGCCGAGGACTCAACACCGGGGAGCTGTTTTTT	CASSRGLNTGELFF
.	.	TRBV5-4	TRBJ1-1	TGTGCCAGCAGCTCGGCCCGGGGGAACACTGAAGCTTTCTTT	CASSSARGNTEAFF
.	.	TRBV6-5	TRBJ2-7	TGTGCCAGCACTACCGTGGCGACCTACGAGCAGTACTTC	CASTTVATYEQYF
.	.	TRBV27	TRBJ2-1	TGTGCCAGCGCGGGCAGAAGGGGTATCAATGAGCAGTTCTTC	CASAGRRGINEQFF
.	.	TRBV9	TRBJ2-7	TGTGCCAGCAGCGTAGAGTTTGGCGGTCTCCCTTTGGACGAGCAGTACTTC	CASSVEFGGLPLDEQYF
.	.	TRBV7-2	TRBJ2-4	TGTGCCAGCAGCTCGCAGACAGGAGCCAAAAACATTCAGTACTTC	CASSSQTGAKNIQYF
few	.	TRBV7-2	TRBJ2-7	TGTGCCAGCACCCAGTCGGGCTGGCGCTACGAGCAGTACTTC	CASTQSGWRYEQYF
few	.	TRBV7-2	TRBJ1-5	TGTGCCAGCAGCTACGAACAGTTCCAGCCCCAGCATTTT	CASSYEQFQPQHF
.	.	TRBV27	TRBJ2-7	TGTGCCAGCAGAGGAATATACGAGCAGTACTTC	CASRGIYEQYF
few	TRBD2	TRBV15	TRBJ2-1	TGTGCCACCAGCAGAGATCGTTTCATTGCTAGCGGGAAGAATGAGCAGTTCTTC	CATSRDRFIASGKNEQFF